This TCR beta chain came from a study of OX40 agonist ivuxolimab in advanced cancers. Some clones are missing from TCRdb's copy, which holds only in-frame ones; the method was immunoSEQ multiplex PCR. Of 70,000 to 85,000 clones in the sample, approximately 82% were seen once. J was trimmed by 4 bases and V by 6 bases; bases with no gene match: 3. Germline lookup yields CDR1 LNHDA and CDR2 SQIVND (reference sequence). The CDR3 runs 13 residues. The TCR comes from an adult with an advanced solid tumor such as melanoma, head and neck, liver or kidney cancer. The specimen comprised CD4+ or CD8+ T cells sorted from blood, sampled in a trial of the OX40 agonist ivuxolimab. The chain employs TRBV19 and TRBJ2-1; TRBD1 aligns across 7 bases. This chain's CDR3 is CASRGQYYNEQFF. CDR3 DNA: TGTGCCAGTAGGGGACAGTATTACAATGAGCAGTTCTTC.